The clone carrying this T cell receptor (beta chain) has only a few counts. Among the patients, none had received any treatment before thyroid surgery. In the study's own analysis: Differences in CDR3 between clinicopathological groups were drawn on to build a classifier intended to discriminate distant-metastatic papillary thyroid cancer patients. TCRdb recomputed clones from the PCR reads via MiXCR. The V and J calls and clone size are TCRdb's, not the authors'. The sample holds about 26,000 clones, 20% to 30% seen once. The data belong to a study of metastatic and nonmetastatic thyroid tumors. There are 13 residues in the CDR3. Trimming cost V 5 bases and J 4 bases; bases outside gene matches: 2.

The clonotype comes from a female donor with papillary thyroid cancer or a benign thyroid nodule (not recorded which). Some clones in this sample may be carry-over from other donors' samples. What was sequenced was blood. This chain joins TRBV12-3 or TRBV12-4 and TRBJ1-2; the match to TRBD1 covers 9 bases. CDR3 bases: TGTGCCAGCAGTACAGGGGGCTCCTATGGCTACACCTTC. Its protein product is CASSTGGSYGYTF.